The next 21 T cell receptor beta chains were all read from a single sample in a study of blood T cell repertoires in COVID-19 (dated by TCRdb to 2019 to 2021). Library creation used the immunoSEQ multiplex PCR assay. Sourced from immuneACCESS, this table was stored by TCRdb with only in-frame sequences that have V and J called. A share of the clones is absent; for the studies checked, an unresolved V gene accounts for under half, and the remainder has no known explanation. Across this sample there are 200,000 to 250,000 clones, with 86% seen only once. The ten most abundant clones make up more than 3.5% of the sample. Sequencing was performed on PBMCs or T cells enriched from blood (not recorded which). Receptors were obtained from a woman aged 35 to 49 with acute COVID-19.

This chain links TRBV27 with TRBJ1-2, with 8 bases matching TRBD1. The CDR3 runs 12 residues. The V gene's germline CDR1 is MNHEY and CDR2 SMNVEV (reference sequence). Germline trimming cut 6 bases from V and 8 bases from J; bases unmatched to any gene: 5. The CDR3 loop reads CASRTGGRGYTF. The CDR3 bases are TGTGCCAGCAGAACAGGGGGAAGGGGCTACACCTTC.

This clone has only one observation. The chain uses TRBV29-1 and TRBJ1-2; tentative D call: TRBD1 (6 bases). Trimming shortened V by 4 bases and J by 8 bases, and 11 bases separated the two germline ends. The CDR3 extends over 11 amino acids. CDR1 and CDR2 from the germline V gene are SQVTM and ANQGSEA. In DNA, the CDR3 is TGCAGCGTTGCGCAGGGGTACGGCTACACCTTC. Encoded protein: CSVAQGYGYTF.

This clone turned up a few times. V gene TRBV7-9 combines with J gene TRBJ2-7; TRBD1 might be the D (6 bases). CDR3 length: 14 amino acids. CDR1 and CDR2 from the germline V gene are SEHNR and FQNEAQ (reference sequence). Trimming removed 5 bases from V and 2 bases from J, with 13 bases in between. CDR3 in amino acids: CASSPRDTPYEQYV. The DNA of the CDR3 is TGTGCCAGCAGCCCCCGGGACACCCCCTACGAGCAGTACGTC.

The chain carries TRBV30 and TRBJ1-1; D is ambiguous. Trimming took off 2 bases at V and 6 bases at J, with 10 bases between the two ends. The germline gives CDR1 GTSNPN, CDR2 SVGIG (reference sequence). The CDR3 has 12 residues. CDR3 protein: CAWSWREAEAFF. DNA for the CDR3: TGTGCCTGGAGTTGGAGGGAGGCTGAAGCTTTCTTT.

The chain uses TRBV19 and TRBJ1-5; 10 bases fit TRBD1. After removal of 3 bases from V and 3 bases from J, the junction contained 5 bases not matched to a gene. The CDR3 spans 16 residues. Per the germline V gene, CDR1 is LNHDA and CDR2 is SQIVND (reference sequence). CDR3 coding DNA: TGTGCCAGTAGTATTTGGGACAGGGGTTCCAATCAGCCCCAGCATTTT. Its translation: CASSIWDRGSNQPQHF.

The gene calls are TRBV3-1 (or the pseudogene TRBV3-2) and TRBJ2-5; D ambiguous. The CDR3 sequence is 16 residues long. Germline CDR1 and CDR2: LGHDT and YNNKEL (reference sequence). The V end was cut by 3 bases, the J end by 5 bases, with 19 bases between. The CDR3 nucleotides are TGTGCCAGCAGCCATGAGGCCTCTCCCCTCTCCGAGACCCAGTACTTC. This translates into CASSHEASPLSETQYF.

V is TRBV7-2 and J is TRBJ2-3; 8 bases line up with TRBD2. Trimming cost V 1 base and J 2 bases; bases outside gene matches: 11. Germline assignment: CDR1 SGHTA and CDR2 FQGNSA. There are 18 residues in the CDR3. CDR3 DNA: TGTGCCAGCAGCTTAGGTCCAGGGCGGGGGGCCTTCACAGATACGCAGTATTTT. Protein: CASSLGPGRGAFTDTQYF.

This chain links TRBV28 with TRBJ1-2, with TRBD1 matching 10 bases. Trimming removed 11 bases from V and 5 bases from J; junction bases left unmatched: 11. The CDR3 extends over 14 amino acids. The germline V gene encodes CDR1 MDHEN and CDR2 SYDVKM. The CDR3 DNA follows: TGTGCCGGAGGAGACAGGGGGCGAAATTATGGCTACACCTTC. Translated: CAGGDRGRNYGYTF.

The V and J genes are TRBV30 and TRBJ1-6; possibly TRBD1 for D (5 bases). Germline CDR1 is GTSNPN and CDR2 is SVGIG (reference sequence). V was pared by 3 bases and J by 5 bases, with 8 bases between. The length of the CDR3 is 13 residues. CDR3 coding DNA: TGTGCCTGGAGGGACACCCATAATTCACCCCTCCACTTT. It codes for CAWRDTHNSPLHF.

The genes are TRBV5-4 and TRBJ2-7; unclear D gene. V shed 3 bases and J shed 3 bases, with 4 bases lying between them. Germline V gene data show CDR1 as SGHNT and CDR2 as YYREEE (reference sequence). CDR3 length: 11 amino acids. CDR3: CASSSFYEQYF. In DNA, the CDR3 is TGTGCCAGCAGCTCCTTCTACGAGCAGTACTTC.

This chain joins TRBV23-1 and TRBJ1-2; 7 bases map to TRBD1. TRBV23-1 is identified as an open reading frame with a role that is uncertain. V was clipped by 4 bases and J by 6 bases; unmatched bases: 8. CDR3 length equals 14 residues. The CDR3 sequence is CASSRAQGKNGYTF. CDR3 DNA: TGCGCCAGCAGTCGGGCACAGGGGAAGAATGGCTACACCTTC.

The chain couples TRBV2 to TRBJ1-6; TRBD1 matches 11 bases. V was clipped by 6 bases and J by 8 bases; unmatched bases: 6. The CDR3 loop spans 15 amino acids. Germline loops: CDR1 SNHLY, CDR2 FYNNEI. CDR3 protein: CASRGQGVSDSPLHF. DNA for the CDR3: TGTGCCAGCAGGGGACAGGGGGTTAGTGATTCACCCCTCCACTTT.

This rearrangement joins TRBV6-5 to TRBJ1-1, with 7 bases aligning to TRBD1. Germline values: CDR1 MNHEY, CDR2 SVGAGI. The CDR3 spans 14 residues. Trimming took 7 bases from V and 1 from J; bases not matched to a gene: 6. CDR3 coding DNA: TGTGCCAGCACCTTTACAGGGGCGAACACTGAAGCTTTCTTT. Protein: CASTFTGANTEAFF.

This clone is medium-sized in the sample. The chain has TRBV5-4 and TRBJ1-2; maybe TRBD1 (6 bases). The CDR3 has 14 residues. The V gene lost 2 bases and the J gene lost 2 bases, with 10 bases spanning the gap. In germline, CDR1 is SGHNT, CDR2 YYREEE (reference sequence). The DNA for the CDR3 is TGTGCCAGCAGCTTTCTAGGGGGAAACTATGGCTACACCTTC. This gives the protein CASSFLGGNYGYTF.

The chain carries TRBV4-3 and TRBJ2-1, with 9 bases lining up with TRBD2. With 1 base clipped from V and 9 bases from J, the junction kept 13 bases outside the gene matches. The CDR3 length is 17 residues. Germline CDR1 LGHNA, CDR2 YSLEER. The chain's CDR3 is CASSQATGAGGPSEQFF. The CDR3 nucleotides are TGCGCCAGCAGCCAAGCTACCGGGGCGGGGGGGCCATCTGAGCAGTTCTTC.

The chain joins TRBV7-9 to TRBJ1-1; D possibly corresponds to TRBD1 (6 bases). CDR3 length: 15 residues. V was cut by 5 bases and J by 4 bases, with 17 bases left in between. Germline CDR1 SEHNR, CDR2 FQNEAQ (reference sequence). CDR3 protein: CASSGPGTQATEAFF. The CDR3 DNA follows: TGTGCCAGCAGCGGGCCGGGGACACAAGCCACTGAAGCTTTCTTT.

This clone has only one observation. The chain carries TRBV14 and TRBJ1-2; TRBD1 agrees at 7 bases. The CDR3 is 16 amino acids. The V and J ends lost 0 bases and 3 bases, in that order; junction bases with no gene match: 7. The germline V gene has CDR1 SGHDN and CDR2 FVKESK. The CDR3 DNA is TGTGCCAGCAGCCAAGATCTGACAGGGCGGGACTATGGCTACACCTTC. Translated, it gives CASSQDLTGRDYGYTF. Filled out from reference TRBV14 and TRBJ1-2, the complete variable domain reads EAGVTQFPSHSVIEKGQTVTLRCDPISGHDNLYWYRRVMGKEIKFLLHFVKESKQDESGMPNNRFLAERTGGTYSTLKVQPAELEDSGVYFCASSQDLTGRDYGYTFGSGTRLTVV.

The V gene is TRBV5-5, the J gene TRBJ2-5, with D maybe TRBD1 (6 bases). CDR1 and CDR2 from the germline V gene are SGHKS and YYEKEE (reference sequence). Between the trimmed V and J ends, which lost 2 bases and 0 bases, there was a span of 8 bases. This CDR3 has 14 residues. The CDR3 DNA sequence: TGTGCCAGCAGCTTAGGACAGAACCAAGAGACCCAGTACTTC. It translates to CASSLGQNQETQYF.

The gene calls are TRBV6-2 or TRBV6-3 and TRBJ1-5, with D possibly matching TRBD1 (6 bases). V dropped 6 bases and J dropped 9 bases, with 21 bases sitting between them. Germline assignment: CDR1 MNHEY and CDR2 SVGEGT. The CDR3 has 15 residues. CDR3 in DNA: TGTGCCAGCAGCCCCGGGGGGGCATACGGGAGGCCCCAGCATTTT. This translates into CASSPGGAYGRPQHF.

This sequence joins TRBV4-3 and TRBJ2-2, with TRBD2 matching over 7 bases. V dropped 0 bases and J dropped 3; count of bases not matched to a gene: 16. CDR1 and CDR2 from the germline V gene are LGHNA and YSLEER. The CDR3 consists of 20 residues. The CDR3 nucleotides read TGCGCCAGCAGCCAAGAGATGAGTTCGTGGGCGGGGGAGTACACCGGGGAGCTGTTTTTT. Translating gives CASSQEMSSWAGEYTGELFF.

The gene calls are TRBV27 and TRBJ2-7, with 8 bases matching TRBD2. The CDR3 extends over 13 amino acids. Germline V lookup: CDR1 MNHEY, CDR2 SMNVEV (reference sequence). V shed 11 bases, J shed 4 bases, and the junction held 10 bases outside the gene matches. The CDR3 bases are TGTGCCGGCGAGCAGCGGGGGAATTACGAGCAGTACGTC. Its translation: CAGEQRGNYEQYV.